These T cell receptor beta chains were read from a single sample in a study of T cell responses to AZD1222 COVID-19 vaccine. Here immunoSEQ multiplex PCR was the method, and the copy in TCRdb shows in-frame clones only, minus some. The sample has about 140,000 clones, approximately 90% seen once; the top ten hold 3.4%. This specimen was peripheral blood, taken on day 0 of AZD1222 vaccination. The receptors originated from an adult in good health. The CDR3 runs from the conserved cysteine through the conserved F or W. D genes are given only for firm matches. Clone sizes are given selectively: once, few, many, or a class where the clone is expanded.

abundance: .; v_gene: TRBV9; j_gene: TRBJ2-1; len: 12; d_gene: .; CDR3nt: TGTGCCAGCAACACAGGCCACAATGAGCAGTTCTTC; CDR3aa: CASNTGHNEQFF
abundance: .; v_gene: TRBV7-8; j_gene: TRBJ1-1; len: 11; d_gene: .; CDR3nt: TGTGCCAGCAGCTTCGGGAGGGAAGCTTTCTTT; CDR3aa: CASSFGREAFF
abundance: .; v_gene: TRBV25-1; j_gene: TRBJ2-1; len: 11; d_gene: .; CDR3nt: TGTGCCAGCAGTGCACCCAATGAGCAGTTCTTC; CDR3aa: CASSAPNEQFF
abundance: few; v_gene: TRBV6-4; j_gene: TRBJ1-4; len: 14; d_gene: .; CDR3nt: TGTGCCAGCAGTGAAGAAGCAACTAATGAAAAACTGTTTTTT; CDR3aa: CASSEEATNEKLFF
abundance: .; v_gene: TRBV20-1; j_gene: TRBJ2-2; len: 16; d_gene: TRBD2; CDR3nt: TGCAGTGCTAGTAAGGGCGGGAGGGCAGGCACCGGGGAGCTGTTTTTT; CDR3aa: CSASKGGRAGTGELFF
abundance: .; v_gene: TRBV28; j_gene: TRBJ1-2; len: 17; d_gene: TRBD1; CDR3nt: TGTGCCAGCAGTTCCCCCTCCCTTACGGGACAGAACTATGGCTACACCTTC; CDR3aa: CASSSPSLTGQNYGYTF
abundance: few; v_gene: TRBV5-4; j_gene: TRBJ2-5; len: 15; d_gene: .; CDR3nt: TGTGCCAGCAGCTTAGGCAGGACCTCTCTAGGGACCCAGTACTTC; CDR3aa: CASSLGRTSLGTQYF
abundance: .; v_gene: TRBV7-2; j_gene: TRBJ1-5; len: 15; d_gene: .; CDR3nt: TGTGCCAGCAGCTCCGACCGGGACCCCCTTCAGCCCCAGCATTTT; CDR3aa: CASSSDRDPLQPQHF
abundance: once; v_gene: TRBV5-1; j_gene: TRBJ2-3; len: 16; d_gene: TRBD1; CDR3nt: TGCGCCAGCAGCCCAGGGACAGGGACATTCACAGATACGCAGTATTTT; CDR3aa: CASSPGTGTFTDTQYF
abundance: .; v_gene: TRBV7-2; j_gene: TRBJ2-1; len: 18; d_gene: .; CDR3nt: TGTGCCAGCAGCTTCTCGAAGGATAGCGCAAGCTCCTACAATGAGCAGTTCTTC; CDR3aa: CASSFSKDSASSYNEQFF